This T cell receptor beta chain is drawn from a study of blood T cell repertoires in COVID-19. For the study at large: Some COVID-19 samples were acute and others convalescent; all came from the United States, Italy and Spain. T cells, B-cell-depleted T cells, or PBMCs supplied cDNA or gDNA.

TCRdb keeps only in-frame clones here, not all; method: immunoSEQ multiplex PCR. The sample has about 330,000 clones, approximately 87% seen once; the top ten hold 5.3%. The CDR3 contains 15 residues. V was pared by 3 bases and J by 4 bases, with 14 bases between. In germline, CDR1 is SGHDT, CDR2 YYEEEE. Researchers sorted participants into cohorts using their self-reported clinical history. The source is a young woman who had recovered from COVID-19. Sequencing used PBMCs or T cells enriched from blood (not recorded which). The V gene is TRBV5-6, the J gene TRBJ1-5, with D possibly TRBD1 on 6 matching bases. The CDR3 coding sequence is TGTGCCAGCAGCTCCACCGGGACACTTAATCAGCCCCAGCATTTT. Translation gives CASSSTGTLNQPQHF.